This entry features one T cell receptor beta chain sequence. Its antigen is unidentified. The data belong to a study of T-cell memory formation after mild COVID-19. About the research overall: TCR clusters showed largely donor specificity. General study results and limits: Contracting CD4+ clones were located mainly in CM and EM, and CD8+ clones in EMRA. The authors did not confirm SARS-CoV-2 specificity of second-wave clones peaking day 37.

Employing constant-segment primers, 5'RACE generated TCR alpha and TCR beta cDNA libraries bearing sample barcodes and UMIs. TCRdb re-derived calls from the 5' RACE reads in MiXCR, one entry per CDR3 protein. This sample has 350,000 to 400,000 distinct CDR3 sequences, with over 20% found just once. Sequenced: PBMCs or a T cell subset sorted from them (not recorded which). The source is an adult woman who had mild COVID-19 (a few samples of this study predate the infection). Cell type and time point are not known.

CDR3 loop: CASSLKLAGGQRYNEQFF. The DNA of the CDR3 is TGCGCCAGCAGCTTAAAACTAGCGGGGGGACAGAGATACAATGAGCAGTTCTTC. The chain has TRBV5-1 and TRBJ2-1; 12 bases map to TRBD2. Germline values: CDR1 SGHRS, CDR2 YFSETQ. V trimming: 2 bases; J trimming: 4 bases; junction bases outside the gene matches: 10. This CDR3 is 18 amino acids long.